Here is one T cell receptor beta chain with its context. Its antigen is undetermined. A few pembrolizumab responders had their TCRs sequenced. The data originate from a study of PD-1 blockade in mismatch repair-deficient tumors. At the level of the study: Patients had around 12 mismatch repair-deficient cancer types, all previously treated and progressing. Findings of the study overall: Tumor-resident clones, often undetectable pretreatment in blood, expanded then contracted after pembrolizumab.

V lost 6 bases and J 0 bases, leaving 12 bases between the germline ends. CDR3 length equals 14 residues. Germline V gene sequence: CDR1 SQVTM, CDR2 ANQGSEA. This table comes from immunoSEQ multiplex PCR, and its TCRdb copy is limited to in-frame clones, with some not included. Of over 100,000 clones in the sample, about three quarters were seen once. The sample was peripheral blood, taken 60 to 65 weeks after starting pembrolizumab. This rearrangement joins TRBV29-1 to TRBJ1-3; D is unclear. The sequence was collected from an adult with mismatch repair-deficient cancer. For the CDR3, the DNA is TGCAGCGTAGATGAAGGGCACTCTGGAAACACCATATATTTT. As protein: CSVDEGHSGNTIYF.